These 9 T cell receptor beta chains came from one sample sequenced in a study of blood T cell repertoires in COVID-19. Clones were read by immunoSEQ multiplex PCR, and TCRdb kept only the in-frame ones, dropping some. The sample carries about 55,000 clones, about four fifths recorded once. Sequenced sample: peripheral blood. These receptors were collected from a human donor in a cohort sampled during active or convalescent COVID-19.

The chain joins TRBV7-9 to TRBJ1-2; 7 positions agree with TRBD1. This CDR3 has 15 amino acids. The V gene end was trimmed by 7 bases and the J gene end by 8 bases; junction bases not matched to a gene: 16. Germline V CDR1 and CDR2: SEHNR, FQNEAQ (reference sequence). The CDR3 nucleotides are TGTGCCAGCACCAAGCAACAAGGACAGGACGGGGGCTACACCTTC. This encodes CASTKQQGQDGGYTF. Based on the CDR3 plus reference TRBV7-9 and TRBJ1-2, the full variable domain is DTGVSQNPRHKITKRGQNVTFRCDPISEHNRLYWYRQTLGQGPEFLTYFQNEAQLEKSRLLSDRFSAERPKGSFSTLEIQRTEQGDSAMYLCASTKQQGQDGGYTFGSGTRLTVV.

V and J are TRBV6-5 and TRBJ2-1, with 7 nucleotides matching TRBD2. Germline CDR1 MNHEY, CDR2 SVGAGI. Unmatched junction bases numbered 7, after V lost 5 bases and J lost 6 bases. CDR3 size: 14 residues. The CDR3: CASSRSGVINEQFF. As DNA, the CDR3 is TGTGCCAGCAGTAGGAGCGGGGTCATCAATGAGCAGTTCTTC.

The chain is built from TRBV2 and TRBJ1-6, with 12 bases aligning to TRBD1. Losses at the gene ends were 6 bases for V and 9 bases for J; bases not matched to a gene: 9. CDR1 and CDR2 from the germline V gene are SNHLY and FYNNEI. The CDR3 has 16 amino acids. The CDR3 here is CASSGPGQGASSPLHF. The CDR3 DNA reads as TGTGCCAGCAGCGGACCGGGACAGGGGGCTTCTTCACCCCTCCACTTT.

This chain uses TRBV7-6 with TRBJ2-6, with D possibly TRBD1 on 5 matching bases. Trimming stripped 2 bases from V and 2 bases from J, with 10 bases between. This CDR3 is built from 16 residues. Germline V gene data show CDR1 as SGHVS and CDR2 as FNYEAQ. CDR3 sequence reads: CASSLTGEAGANVLTF. The DNA for the CDR3 is TGTGCCAGCAGCTTAACAGGAGAAGCTGGGGCCAACGTCCTGACTTTC.

This chain joins TRBV7-2 and TRBJ2-5, with 10 bases identical to TRBD1. The CDR3 sequence is 19 residues long. Germline CDR1 and CDR2: SGHTA and FQGNSA. The ends lost 6 bases at V and 2 bases at J; junction bases unmatched: 18. The DNA for the CDR3 is TGTGCCAGCAGTCTTACCGGGACAGGGGTCCCCCGCCTACAAGAGACCCAGTACTTC. Amino acids: CASSLTGTGVPRLQETQYF.

The J gene is TRBJ2-5, the V gene TRBV6-1; 7 nucleotides match TRBD1. The germline CDR1 and CDR2 sequences are MNHNS and SASEGT. With 3 bases clipped from V and 3 bases from J, the junction kept 4 bases outside the gene matches. The CDR3 length is 14 residues. The CDR3 spells CASSDQTGEETQYF. DNA of the CDR3: TGTGCCAGCAGTGACCAAACAGGGGAAGAGACCCAGTACTTC.

The chain employs TRBV6-5 and TRBJ1-1; D is undetermined. The germline V gene has CDR1 MNHEY and CDR2 SVGAGI. Trimming stripped 6 bases from V and 0 bases from J, with 8 bases between. The CDR3 is 13 amino acids. The CDR3 here is CASSPRMNTEAFF. The DNA of the CDR3 is TGTGCCAGCAGCCCGAGAATGAACACTGAAGCTTTCTTT.

V is TRBV4-3 and J is TRBJ2-1, with TRBD2 identical over 10 bases. The V and J ends lost 0 bases and 8 bases, in that order; junction bases with no gene match: 10. The CDR3 is made up of 17 amino acids. Germline V CDR1 and CDR2: LGHNA, YSLEER. CDR3 amino acids: CASSQDRAGGSLYEQFF. The CDR3 region has the DNA TGCGCCAGCAGCCAAGATAGAGCGGGGGGGAGTTTATATGAGCAGTTCTTC.

This clone is a singleton in its sample. This rearrangement joins TRBV27 to TRBJ1-2; tentative D call: TRBD1 (5 bases). The CDR3 sequence is 16 residues long. V was pared by 6 bases and J by 4 bases, with 21 bases between. The germline V gene encodes CDR1 MNHEY and CDR2 SMNVEV (reference sequence). CDR3 loop: CASSTRAAATPYGYTF. Written as DNA, the CDR3 is TGTGCCAGCAGCACCAGGGCTGCGGCCACTCCCTATGGCTACACCTTC.